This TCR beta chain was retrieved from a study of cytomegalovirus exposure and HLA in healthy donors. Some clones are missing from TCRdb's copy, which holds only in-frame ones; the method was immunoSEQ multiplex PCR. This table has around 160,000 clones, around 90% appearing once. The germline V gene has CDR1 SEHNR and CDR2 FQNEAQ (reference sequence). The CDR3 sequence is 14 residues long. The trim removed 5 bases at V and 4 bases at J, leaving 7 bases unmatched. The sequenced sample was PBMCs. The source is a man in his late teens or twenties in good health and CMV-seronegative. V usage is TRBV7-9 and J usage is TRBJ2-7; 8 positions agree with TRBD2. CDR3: CASSVLSGSYEQYF. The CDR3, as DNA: TGTGCCAGCAGCGTACTGAGCGGGAGTTACGAGCAGTACTTC.